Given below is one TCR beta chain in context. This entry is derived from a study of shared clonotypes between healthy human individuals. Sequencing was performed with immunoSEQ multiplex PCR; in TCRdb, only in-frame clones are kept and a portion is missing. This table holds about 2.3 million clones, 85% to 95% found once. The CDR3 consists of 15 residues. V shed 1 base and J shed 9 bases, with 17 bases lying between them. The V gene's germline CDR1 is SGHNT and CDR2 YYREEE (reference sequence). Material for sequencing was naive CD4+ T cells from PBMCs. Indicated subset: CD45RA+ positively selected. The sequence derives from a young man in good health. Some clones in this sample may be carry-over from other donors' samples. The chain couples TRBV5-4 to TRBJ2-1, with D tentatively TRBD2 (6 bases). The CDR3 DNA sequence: TGTGCCAGCAGCTTGTCCGGGACTCAGAGCGGTGAGCAGTTCTTC. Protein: CASSLSGTQSGEQFF.